The 25 T cell receptor beta chains below all came from one sample that was sequenced in a study of cytomegalovirus exposure and HLA in healthy donors. PCR employed 60 Vbeta and 13 Jbeta primers. Profiled with immunoSEQ multiplex PCR; TCRdb holds only in-frame clones, not every one. Here the sample spans just over 200,000 clones, around four fifths being singletons. Material: PBMCs. Receptor source: a man aged 45-60 years in good health and CMV-seronegative.

CDR3 nucleotide sequence: TGTGCCAGCGCCTCTAGCGATCAACCTACCTACGAGCAGTACTTC. Protein: CASASSDQPTYEQYF. This chain connects TRBV28 to TRBJ2-7; D is possibly TRBD2 (6 bases). V was trimmed by 8 bases and J by 2 bases, leaving 19 bases between them. The CDR3 covers 15 residues. The germline V gene encodes CDR1 MDHEN and CDR2 SYDVKM.

The rearrangement uses TRBV21-1 and TRBJ2-1; TRBD1, the table's D call, lacks a check against the DNA. TRBV21-1 is deemed a pseudogene. This CDR3 is 18 amino acids long. The CDR3: CASTEWRPGQGIVNEQFF. The CDR3 DNA reads as TGTGCCAGCACCGAATGGCGCCCCGGTCAGGGGATAGTGAATGAGCAGTTCTTC.

V and J are TRBV18 and TRBJ2-7; a possible D gene is TRBD1 (5 bases). The V gene's germline CDR1 is KGHSH and CDR2 LQKENI. CDR3 length: 12 amino acids. Trimming removed 2 bases from V and 6 bases from J, with 8 bases in between. Here the CDR3 DNA reads TGTGCCAGCTCACCAACAGGATCCGAGCAGTACTTC. Its translation: CASSPTGSEQYF. The variable domain in full, completed from reference TRBV18 and TRBJ2-7, reads NAGVMQNPRHLVRRRGQEARLRCSPMKGHSHVYWYRQLPEEGLKFMVYLQKENIIDESGMPKERFSAEFPKEGPSILRIQQVVRGDSAAYFCASSPTGSEQYFGPGTRLTVT.

CDR3 coding DNA: TGTGCCAGCAGCCTGAGGACAGGGGGAAATGAAAAACTGTTTTTT. Its protein is CASSLRTGGNEKLFF. V and J are TRBV9 and TRBJ1-4, with 10 bases that match TRBD1. The germline CDR1 and CDR2 sequences are SGDLS and YYNGEE. Trimming cost V 4 bases and J 5 bases; bases outside gene matches: 5. The CDR3 is 15 amino acids.

In this sample, this clone turned up a few times. V and J are TRBV6-5 and TRBJ2-1; 10 bases map to TRBD1. V gave up 8 bases and J gave up 7 bases; unmatched junction bases: 5. Germline lookup yields CDR1 MNHEY and CDR2 SVGAGI. This CDR3 is 13 amino acids long. The CDR3 spells CASEGQGGNEQFF. Written as DNA, the CDR3 is TGTGCCAGCGAAGGACAGGGGGGAAATGAGCAGTTCTTC.

The gene calls are TRBV7-6 and TRBJ2-5; 14 nucleotides align to TRBD2. The CDR3 contains 19 residues. CDR1 and CDR2 from the germline V gene are SGHVS and FNYEAQ. The junction had 12 bases not matched to a gene; V was cut back by 1 base and J by 5 bases. The CDR3 DNA sequence: TGTGCCAGCAGCTTAGGATTAGGGATTTGGACTAGCGGGAGGGAGACCCAGTACTTC. It encodes CASSLGLGIWTSGRETQYF.

In this sample, this clone turned up a few times. The chain combines TRBV6-1 with TRBJ1-2; tentative D call: TRBD1 (5 bases). CDR1 is MNHNS, CDR2 SASEGT, per germline. V was shortened by 2 bases and J by 8 bases, with 12 bases between the two germline ends. The CDR3 runs to 13 residues. CDR3 residues: CASSEPAGYGYTF. CDR3 bases: TGTGCCAGCAGTGAACCGGCAGGGTACGGCTACACCTTC.

This sequence joins TRBV30 and TRBJ2-2, with 9 bases lining up with TRBD2. The CDR3 is 16 amino acids. V was pared by 4 bases and J by 6 bases, with 12 bases of the junction left unmatched. Per germline, CDR1 GTSNPN and CDR2 SVGIG (reference sequence). The CDR3 nucleotides are TGTGCCTGGAACCTGCCTGGGACTAGCAAGTCCGGGGAGCTGTTTTTT. It codes for CAWNLPGTSKSGELFF.

The CDR3 bases are TGTGCCAGTAGTTCCCGGACAGGGTTTGAAGCTTTCTTT. Protein: CASSSRTGFEAFF. The chain uses TRBV19 and TRBJ1-1; TRBD1 matches 8 bases. The CDR3 extends over 13 amino acids. CDR1 is LNHDA, CDR2 SQIVND, per germline (reference sequence). The ends lost 5 bases at V and 7 bases at J; junction bases unmatched: 6.

This clone was picked up one time. The chain carries TRBV5-1 and TRBJ2-7, with D perhaps matching TRBD1 (6 bases). This CDR3 is built from 14 residues. The germline CDR1 and CDR2 sequences are SGHRS and YFSETQ. V lost 5 bases, J lost 7 bases, and 19 bases lay in between. CDR3 sequence reads: CASSLPTGSEEQYF. DNA for the CDR3: TGCGCCAGCAGTCTCCCCACAGGGTCGGAGGAGCAGTACTTC.

This rearrangement joins TRBV5-1 to TRBJ2-1, with D uncertain. V was pared by 1 base and J by 5 bases, with 7 bases between. CDR3 length: 13 amino acids. The germline CDR1 and CDR2 sequences are SGHRS and YFSETQ. The CDR3 protein is CASSLWADNEQFF. The CDR3 DNA follows: TGCGCCAGCAGCTTGTGGGCAGACAATGAGCAGTTCTTC.

J is TRBJ1-1 and V is TRBV27; perhaps TRBD1 as D (5 bases). Trimming stripped 6 bases from V and 5 bases from J, with 13 bases between. Per the germline V gene, CDR1 is MNHEY and CDR2 is SMNVEV (reference sequence). The CDR3 runs to 13 residues. The CDR3 region has the DNA TGTGCCAGCAGGGGGGGAGCTCGAACTGAAGCTTTCTTT. Its protein product is CASRGGARTEAFF.

This clone was counted a few times. The chain carries TRBV2 and TRBJ2-4; 11 positions agree with TRBD1. The germline V gene encodes CDR1 SNHLY and CDR2 FYNNEI. Trimming cost V 7 bases and J 1 base; bases outside gene matches: 3. This CDR3 comprises 15 residues. CDR3 protein: CASTGQGAAKNIQYF. Here the CDR3 DNA reads TGTGCCAGCACCGGACAGGGGGCCGCCAAAAACATTCAGTACTTC. The full variable domain, in which reference TRBV2 and TRBJ2-4 provide the parts outside the CDR3, is EPEVTQTPSHQVTQMGQEVILRCVPISNHLYFYWYRQILGQKVEFLVSFYNNEISEKSEIFDDQFSVERPDGSNFTLKIRSTKLEDSAMYFCASTGQGAAKNIQYFGAGTRLSVL.

The sample holds one count of this clone. The rearrangement links TRBV7-9 to TRBJ1-1; 9 nucleotides line up with TRBD1. Germline CDR1 reads SEHNR; CDR2 reads FQNEAQ (reference sequence). V shed 4 bases, J shed 1 base, and the junction held 4 bases outside the gene matches. The CDR3 totals 15 residues. DNA for the CDR3: TGTGCCAGCAGCTCTCACAGGGGGCAGAACACTGAAGCTTTCTTT. It encodes CASSSHRGQNTEAFF.

The genes are TRBV7-3 and TRBJ2-7; D is possibly TRBD2 (5 bases). Per germline, CDR1 SGHTA and CDR2 FQGTGA. The V gene lost 3 bases and the J gene lost 6 bases, with 12 bases spanning the gap. This CDR3 has 13 residues. CDR3 bases: TGTGCCAGCAGCTTGGTACTAGTCCCCGAGCAGTACTTC. Protein: CASSLVLVPEQYF.

The CDR3 nucleotides read TGTGCCAGCAGTTTCCGGGAGGGCCTTGCAGATACGCAGTATTTT. Its protein product is CASSFREGLADTQYF. V is TRBV28 and J is TRBJ2-3; 8 bases align to TRBD2. J was trimmed by 4 bases and V by 3 bases; bases with no gene match: 6. The CDR3 loop spans 15 amino acids. CDR1 is MDHEN and CDR2 is SYDVKM in the germline V gene.

The rearrangement uses TRBV5-1 and TRBJ2-2; D is unclear. There are 16 residues in the CDR3. The germline V gene has CDR1 SGHRS and CDR2 YFSETQ. Deletions cut 0 bases from V and 0 bases from J, with 9 bases between. This chain's CDR3 is CASSLVPTSNTGELFF. CDR3 nucleotide sequence: TGCGCCAGCAGCTTGGTCCCCACTTCGAACACCGGGGAGCTGTTTTTT.

This clone was seen only a few times. V usage is TRBV11-2 and J usage is TRBJ2-7, with unresolved D. The CDR3 runs 14 residues. The germline V gene has CDR1 SGHAT and CDR2 FQNNGV. V was cut by 3 bases and J by 4 bases, with 13 bases left in between. The CDR3 region is CASSFFPYSYEQYF. The DNA of the CDR3 is TGTGCCAGCAGCTTCTTCCCGTACTCTTACGAGCAGTACTTC.

In regard to this clone: The junction and the germline gene differ at one end; a read error may be behind it. V gene TRBV2 combines with J gene TRBJ1-3; D is unresolved. Germline lookup yields CDR1 SNHLY and CDR2 FYNNEI. This CDR3 has 16 amino acids. The CDR3, as DNA: TGTGTCAGCAGTGATGGAGGCCCCTTCTCTGGAAACACCATATATTTT. Translation: CVSSDGGPFSGNTIYF.

The chain uses TRBV19 and TRBJ2-7; possible D gene TRBD2, 5 bases. Germline CDR1 and CDR2: LNHDA and SQIVND (reference sequence). This CDR3 comprises 13 residues. V was trimmed by 5 bases and J by 3 bases, leaving 11 bases between them. DNA of the CDR3: TGTGCCAGTAGTGGAGGTCGGATCTACGAGCAGTACTTC. Its protein product is CASSGGRIYEQYF.

The CDR3 DNA is TGTGCCAGCAGTAACAGGGACAATCAGCCCCAGCATTTT. This sequence encodes CASSNRDNQPQHF. This sequence joins TRBV28 and TRBJ1-5; D is perhaps TRBD1 (6 bases). The germline gives CDR1 MDHEN, CDR2 SYDVKM. Trimming cost V 5 bases and J 3 bases, with 8 bases left between them. This CDR3 has 13 amino acids.

This clone was seen once. DNA of the CDR3: TGTGCCAGCAGTACAGGTCTGAGCTATGGCTACACCTTC. This translates into CASSTGLSYGYTF. J is TRBJ1-2 and V is TRBV2, with a tentative D call TRBD1 (5 bases). This CDR3 contains 13 residues. Trimming left V 5 bases short and J 4 bases short, with 11 bases between. Germline lookup yields CDR1 SNHLY and CDR2 FYNNEI.

V usage is TRBV21-1 and J usage is TRBJ1-1; TRBD1, the D gene given by the table, was not confirmed from the DNA. TRBV21-1 counts as a pseudogene. There are 15 residues in the CDR3. The CDR3 is CASSKKDRPNTEAFF. The CDR3 DNA follows: TGTGCCAGCAGCAAGAAGGACAGGCCGAACACTGAAGCTTTCTTT.

The V and J genes are TRBV6-5 and TRBJ2-1, with 11 bases fitting TRBD2. This CDR3 spans 15 amino acids. With V trimmed by 4 bases and J by 2 bases, 1 base remained unmatched. Germline values: CDR1 MNHEY, CDR2 SVGAGI. CDR3 region: CASSSTSGTYNEQFF. The CDR3 DNA sequence: TGTGCCAGCAGTTCGACTAGCGGGACCTACAATGAGCAGTTCTTC.

V and J are TRBV2 and TRBJ2-1; TRBD2 aligns across 8 bases. V lost 8 bases to trimming and J lost 6 bases; unmatched junction nucleotides: 6. This CDR3 is built from 13 residues. The germline V gene encodes CDR1 SNHLY and CDR2 FYNNEI. Here the CDR3 DNA reads TGTGCCAGCTTCGACAGCGGGAGCAATGAGCAGTTCTTC. Its protein product is CASFDSGSNEQFF.